The 28 T cell receptor delta chains in this list originate from one sample, sequenced in a study of γδ T cells in repeated Plasmodium falciparum infection (dated by TCRdb to about 2021). Vgamma9/Vdelta2+ and Vdelta2-negative gammadelta T cell populations were flow-sorted from peripheral blood mononuclear cells for bulk TCR repertoire analysis. The library was made by multiplex PCR. Sequencing relied on an Illumina MiSeq. Identical DNA sequences were merged into single rows after TCRdb reprocessed the public reads with CATT. The sample has 90,000 to 95,000 delta-chain clones on record, more than 0.85% of them singletons. The ten largest clones take up 9.5% to 10% of the sample. The sequencing sample was made of gamma-delta T cells from blood. The receptors stem from a pool of human donors (malaria-infected and uninfected, not separated).

This clone was observed many times. At residue 8, TCRdb's protein is not the same as the translated DNA, so the protein here was read from the DNA. This chain connects TRDV1 to TRDJ1; D might be TRDD3 (7 bases). The V end lost 2 bases, the J end lost 10 bases, and 29 bases lay between the germline ends. Looked up from germline, CDR1 is TSWWSYY and CDR2 is QGS. The CDR3 loop spans 18 amino acids. The CDR3 DNA reads as TGTGCTCTTGGGGAAGAATGTGGGCATGGCCTTCCGCCTGGGGGACTCATCTTT. This codes for CALGEECGHGLPPGGLIF.

In the case of this clone: This DNA translates differently at residue 7 from the TCRdb protein, which is that of a much larger clone; a read error is likely, and the protein shown is the DNA's own translation. This rearrangement joins TRDV2 to TRDJ1; D is unclear. TCRdb carries no J gene annotation; the J gene was assigned here by matching the DNA with germline. Germline loops: CDR1 GEAIGNYY, CDR2 EKD. The CDR3 has 15 residues. V was pared by 2 bases and J by 1 base, with 13 bases between. DNA for the CDR3: TGTGCCTGTGACATTCTTTGGATGGGCACCGATAAACTCATCTTT. It is translated as CACDILWMGTDKLIF.

Of note for this clone: Given a far larger clone just one base away, this is likely a sequencing read error. In the same sample, other DNA sequences code for this CDR3. The chain recombines TRDV1 with TRDJ1; D uncertain. V shed 3 bases and J shed 8 bases, with 22 bases lying between them. This CDR3 comprises 16 residues. The germline V gene has CDR1 TSWWSYY and CDR2 QGS. CDR3 sequence (DNA): TGTGCTCTTGGGGAGAAGTTTCAACGGGACGGTGGGAAACTCATCTTT. Protein sequence: CALGEKFQRDGGKLIF.

As regards this clone: The TCRdb protein comes from a much larger clone and disagrees with this DNA's translation at residue 6, likely due to a read error; the protein given here is derived from the DNA. V usage is TRDV2 and J usage is TRDJ3, with TRDD3 matching over 11 bases. TCRdb is silent on the J gene; assignment here came from matching the DNA to germline. V gave up 0 bases and J gave up 0 bases; unmatched junction bases: 15. There are 23 residues in the CDR3. Germline values: CDR1 GEAIGNYY, CDR2 EKD. The CDR3 DNA reads TGTGCCTGTGACACCGGGGGTGGGGGATACGCATCCCGAAGCTCCTGGGACACCCGACAGATGTTTTTC. This codes for CACDTGGGGYASRSSWDTRQMFF.

As regards this clone: Translating this DNA gives a protein that differs at residue 12 from the TCRdb one, which belongs to a much larger clone; a read error is likely, and the protein shown is this translation. This rearrangement joins TRDV2 to TRDJ1; 7 bases agree with TRDD3. The J gene is absent in TCRdb and was assigned here via DNA matching to germline. The J segment lost 1 base and the V segment lost 1 base, leaving 14 bases of the junction unmatched. Germline values: CDR1 GEAIGNYY, CDR2 EKD. The CDR3 has 18 amino acids. CDR3 loop: CACDTIVGGSLPTDKLIF. The CDR3 nucleotides are TGTGCCTGTGACACTATAGTGGGGGGATCTCTCCCCACCGATAAACTCATCTTT.

Notes on this clone: The TCRdb protein, from a much larger clone, departs from this DNA's translation at residue 15, likely by read error; the protein shown derives from the DNA. The chain employs TRDV1 and TRDJ1; 8 bases agree with TRDD2. The germline gives CDR1 TSWWSYY, CDR2 QGS. The CDR3 has 19 residues. Here the CDR3 DNA reads TGTGCTCTTGGGGAACTTCATCTTCCTACGAAGGGTTCCACCTATAAACTCATCTTT. Translated: CALGELHLPTKGSTYKLIF.

Of note for this clone: TCRdb pairs this DNA with a much larger clone's protein that differs at residue 9, likely a read error; the protein shown was translated from the DNA. The V call is TRDV1, the J call TRDJ1; 7 bases line up with TRDD3. The J segment lost 0 bases and the V segment lost 2 bases, leaving 15 bases of the junction unmatched. CDR1 is TSWWSYY and CDR2 is QGS in the germline V gene. CDR3 length: 19 residues. The CDR3: CALGESTQHWGVYTDKLIF. The CDR3 nucleotides read TGTGCTCTTGGGGAATCTACGCAGCACTGGGGAGTGTACACCGATAAACTCATCTTT.

About this clone itself: TCRdb lists the protein of a much larger clone for this DNA, which differs at residue 4, so this is likely a read error; the protein given here is translated from the DNA itself. This chain connects TRDV1 to TRDJ1; 9 bases match TRDD3. TCRdb leaves out the J gene; it was filled in here by matching the DNA to germline. The CDR3 totals 22 residues. CDR1 TSWWSYY and CDR2 QGS come from the germline V gene. This chain's CDR3 is CALREVRTKAGIRTTNTDKLIF. In nucleotides, the CDR3 is TGTGCTCTTAGGGAAGTCCGAACTAAGGCGGGGATACGGACTACTAACACCGATAAACTCATCTTT.

This clone was detected a few times. A read error likely explains why the TCRdb protein, taken from a much larger clone, differs from this DNA's translation at residue 13; the protein shown is translated from the DNA. This chain uses TRDV1 with TRDJ1; 10 bases match TRDD3. TCRdb supplies no J gene; here it was assigned by aligning the nucleotide sequence to germline. With 5 bases clipped from V and 1 base from J, the junction kept 16 bases outside the gene matches. This CDR3 spans 19 amino acids. Germline loops: CDR1 TSWWSYY, CDR2 QGS. DNA for the CDR3: TGTGCTCTTGGGTCCCCAGGGGGATACGGTCCTCCGTGCACCGATAAACTCATCTTT. Amino acids: CALGSPGGYGPPCTDKLIF.

About this clone itself: It differs at one base from a far larger clone, so likely a read error. Other nucleotide sequences in the sample specify the same CDR3. The chain employs TRDV1 and TRDJ1; TRDD3 matches 11 bases. TCRdb carries no J gene annotation; the J gene was assigned here by matching the DNA with germline. Looked up from germline, CDR1 is TSWWSYY and CDR2 is QGS. This CDR3 has 23 residues. The DNA of the CDR3 is TGTGCTCTCGGGGAACTCTCCCTCCCTATAATGCCTACTGGGGGATATATCACCGATAAACTCATCTTT. The encoded protein is CALGELSLPIMPTGGYITDKLIF.

Points on this clone: Since a far larger clone is one base different, this is likely a read error. This sample also contains other DNA sequences that code for the same CDR3. The gene calls are TRDV1 and TRDJ1; 10 bases are shared with TRDD3. TCRdb gives no J gene; it was assigned here by matching the DNA to germline. The length of the CDR3 is 21 residues. V was pared by 3 bases and J by 5 bases, with 24 bases of the junction left unmatched. CDR1 TSWWSYY and CDR2 QGS come from the germline V gene. The CDR3 DNA reads as TGTGCTCTTGGGGATATAGTCTTCCCCTTACTGGGGGATGGGTCTACTGATAAACTCATCTTT. Amino acids: CALGDIVFPLLGDGSTDKLIF.

This clone was observed at least ten times. Being one base from a much bigger clone, this may be a read error. This sample also contains other DNA sequences that code for the same CDR3. The J gene is TRDJ1, the V gene TRDV1, with TRDD3 matching 12 bases. CDR3 length: 19 residues. The germline gives CDR1 TSWWSYY, CDR2 QGS. The CDR3 is CALRPDCPFWGIRTDKLIF. As DNA, the CDR3 is TGTGCTCTTCGGCCCGATTGCCCTTTCTGGGGGATACGCACCGATAAGCTCATCTTT.

Regarding this clone: TCRdb has a much larger clone's protein, which differs at residue 4 from the translation of this DNA, likely because of a read error; what is shown is the protein translated from the DNA. The chain employs TRDV2 and TRDJ1; 11 bases align to TRDD3. TCRdb leaves out the J gene; it was filled in here by matching the DNA to germline. The V and J ends lost 5 bases and 0 bases, in that order; junction bases with no gene match: 13. Germline loops: CDR1 GEAIGNYY, CDR2 EKD. This CDR3 is built from 18 residues. In DNA, the CDR3 is TGTGCCTGTGGCAGGATACTGGGGGATATGAAGGACACCGATAAACTCATCTTT. Amino acids: CACGRILGDMKDTDKLIF.

Ten or more counts support this clone. The CDR3 loop reads CALGEPGRPQYWGIGDGDKLIF. The CDR3 DNA reads as TGTGCTCTTGGGGAACCTGGGCGTCCACAGTACTGGGGGATAGGGGACGGCGATAAACTCATCTTT. This chain links TRDV1 with TRDJ1; TRDD3 matches 11 bases. V trimming: 1 base; J trimming: 4 bases; junction bases outside the gene matches: 23. CDR3 length equals 22 residues. The germline V gene encodes CDR1 TSWWSYY and CDR2 QGS.

This clone was seen more than once but under ten times. The translation of this DNA and the TCRdb protein of a much larger clone differ at residue 5, probably owing to a read error; the protein shown here is translated from the DNA. The rearrangement links TRDV2 to TRDJ2, with 11 bases aligning to TRDD3. The ends lost 3 bases at V and 4 bases at J; junction bases unmatched: 9. Germline CDR1 is GEAIGNYY and CDR2 is EKD. This CDR3 spans 17 amino acids. CDR3 coding DNA: TGTGCCTGTGACGCCCTTTGGGGGATACGGGAGACAGCACAACTCTTCTTT. It translates to CACDALWGIRETAQLFF.

Many counts were recorded for this clone. TCRdb's listed protein matches a much larger clone and diverges from this DNA's translation at residue 11, likely through a read error; the protein shown comes from the DNA. This chain joins TRDV2 and TRDJ1, with 13 bases fitting TRDD3. The CDR3 is 16 amino acids. The J segment lost 6 bases and the V segment lost 1 base, leaving 7 bases of the junction unmatched. Germline V gene lookup returns CDR1 GEAIGNYY and CDR2 EKD. This CDR3 reads CACDTTGGYGAHKLIF. The CDR3 region has the DNA TGTGCCTGTGACACGACTGGGGGATACGGTGCCCATAAACTCATCTTT.

This clone occurred a few times. The protein given by TCRdb reflects a much larger clone and differs at residue 7 from this DNA's translation, likely from a read error; the protein shown is the DNA's translation. The rearrangement joins TRDV2 to TRDJ1; 7 bases align to TRDD3. Germline lookup yields CDR1 GEAIGNYY and CDR2 EKD. The ends lost 2 bases at V and 1 base at J; junction bases unmatched: 9. This CDR3 is built from 16 residues. Written as DNA, the CDR3 is TGTGCCTGTGACATACTGGAGGATACGCTCACCGATAAACTCATCTTT. This codes for CACDILEDTLTDKLIF.

Note on this clone: TCRdb records a much larger clone's protein for this DNA, with a difference at residue 5 that likely arises from a read error; the protein given is the translation of the DNA. The rearrangement uses TRDV1 and TRDJ1; perhaps TRDD3 as D (6 bases). Assignment of the J gene here rests on matching the DNA to germline, because TCRdb gives none. The germline V gene has CDR1 TSWWSYY and CDR2 QGS. The CDR3 totals 22 residues. V was cut by 4 bases and J by 2 bases, with 35 bases left in between. The CDR3 reads CALGGHHYFFHWAALRTDKLIF. Here the CDR3 DNA reads TGTGCTCTTGGGGGCCATCACTACTTCTTTCACTGGGCCGCCCTCCGTACCGATAAACTCATCTTT.

This clone was counted ten times or more. The chain recombines TRDV1 with TRDJ1; 8 nucleotides align to TRDD3. From germline, CDR1 is TSWWSYY and CDR2 QGS. The length of the CDR3 is 17 residues. V was pared by 0 bases and J by 0 bases, with 6 bases of the junction left unmatched. CDR3 in amino acids: CALGELELGDNTDKLIF. DNA for the CDR3: TGTGCTCTTGGGGAACTAGAGCTGGGGGACAACACCGATAAACTCATCTTT.

This clone was found many times. A far more abundant clone sits one base away, making this likely a read error. Other DNA variants within this sample encode the same CDR3. V usage is TRDV2 and J usage is TRDJ1; 7 bases are shared with TRDD3. J lost 0 bases, V lost 1 base, and 10 bases had no gene match. In germline, CDR1 is GEAIGNYY, CDR2 EKD. CDR3 size: 17 residues. CDR3 bases: TGTGCCTGTGACACACTGGATACCGGGGGATACACCGATAAACTCATCTTT. Its protein is CACDTLDTGGYTDKLIF.

V gene TRDV2 combines with J gene TRDJ1; 7 nucleotides agree with TRDD3. Germline matching of the DNA provided the J gene here, since TCRdb leaves it blank. CDR3 length: 17 residues. Germline values: CDR1 GEAIGNYY, CDR2 EKD. J lost 2 bases, V lost 5 bases, and 16 bases had no gene match. The CDR3 loop is CACVCISWGSRTDKLIF. The CDR3 DNA follows: TGTGCCTGTGTGTGTATCTCCTGGGGGTCTAGAACCGATAAACTCATCTTT.

This clone was seen more than once but under ten times. A read error is the likely source, as a far larger clone sits one nucleotide away. Other DNA variants within this sample encode the same CDR3. This chain joins TRDV1 and TRDJ3; 10 bases fit TRDD3. TCRdb supplies no J gene; here it was assigned by aligning the nucleotide sequence to germline. The germline gives CDR1 TSWWSYY, CDR2 QGS. This CDR3 is 25 amino acids long. The CDR3 sequence: CALGELGTLLSLGDRSSWDTRQMFF. For the CDR3, the DNA is TGTGCTCTCGGGGAACTAGGGACTTTACTATCACTGGGGGATCGTAGCTCCTGGGACACCCGACAGATGTTTTTC.

Details on this clone: This likely traces to a read error, being one base from a far larger clone. The same CDR3 also results from other DNA sequences found in this sample. The rearrangement links TRAV29/DV5 to TRDJ1; a possible D gene is TRDD3 (10 bases). CDR3 size: 18 residues. Trimming pared 4 bases from V and 8 bases from J, leaving 33 bases between. Germline loops: CDR1 NSMFDY, CDR2 ISSIKDK. For the CDR3, the DNA is TGTGCAGCACCTTCCTTCCTACCTCACTGGGGGATCGTCGACAAACTCATCTTT. It yields the protein CAAPSFLPHWGIVDKLIF. Drawing the rest from reference TRAV29/DV5 and TRDJ1, the complete variable domain is DQQVKQNSPSLSVQEGRISILNCDYTNSMFDYFLWYKKYPAEGPTFLISISSIKDKNEDGRFTVFLNKSAKHLSLHIVPSQPGDSAVYFCAAPSFLPHWGIVDKLIFGKGTRVTVEP.

Concerning this clone: TCRdb records a much larger clone's protein for this DNA, with a difference at residue 8 that likely arises from a read error; the protein given is the translation of the DNA. The chain carries TRDV1 and TRDJ1, with TRDD3 matching 11 bases. TCRdb gives no J gene; it was assigned here by matching the DNA to germline. From germline, CDR1 is TSWWSYY and CDR2 QGS. The CDR3 sequence is 17 residues long. J was trimmed by 3 bases and V by 7 bases; bases with no gene match: 13. The CDR3 loop reads CALATLLWGIRSDKLIF. The CDR3 bases are TGTGCTCTTGCGACTCTCCTATGGGGGATACGATCCGATAAACTCATCTTT.

Details on this clone: TCRdb shows a much larger clone's protein in place of this DNA's translation, and the two differ at residue 5, likely through a read error; the protein shown is translated from the DNA. The rearrangement joins TRDV2 to TRDJ1, with 12 bases that match TRDD3. TCRdb leaves out the J gene; it was filled in here by matching the DNA to germline. Trimming removed 0 bases from V and 0 bases from J; junction bases left unmatched: 13. CDR1 and CDR2 from the germline V gene are GEAIGNYY and EKD. The CDR3 totals 20 residues. CDR3 sequence (DNA): TGTGCCTGTGACACCGTCAATGACTGGGGGATACCTAACTACACCGATAAACTCATCTTT. Translated: CACDTVNDWGIPNYTDKLIF.

This clone was counted a few times. The protein held in TCRdb is that of a much larger clone and does not match this DNA's translation at residue 8, likely because of a read error; the protein shown is translated from the DNA. The chain has TRDV1 and TRDJ1; 8 positions agree with TRDD3. TCRdb offers no J gene call, so here the DNA was matched to germline to obtain one. Germline loops: CDR1 TSWWSYY, CDR2 QGS. The CDR3 extends over 21 amino acids. V was pared by 1 base and J by 5 bases, with 24 bases of the junction left unmatched. This CDR3 reads CALGEHRTRLGALLLLDKLIF. The CDR3 nucleotides read TGTGCTCTTGGGGAACACCGCACGCGACTGGGGGCTCTCCTTCTCTTGGATAAACTCATCTTT.

This clone was seen a handful of times. The amino acid sequence in TCRdb belongs to a much larger clone and departs from this DNA's translation at residue 3, likely a sequencing read error; the sequence shown is translated from the DNA. V usage is TRDV2 and J usage is TRDJ1; D is perhaps TRDD3 (5 bases). TCRdb does not report a J gene; here it was assigned by matching the DNA to germline references. The CDR3 spans 18 residues. The germline gives CDR1 GEAIGNYY, CDR2 EKD. CDR3: CARDAVEGTPPDTDKLIF. CDR3 coding DNA: TGTGCCCGTGACGCCGTGGAGGGGACCCCCCCCGACACCGATAAACTCATCTTT.

This clone was counted ten times or more. One base separates it from a far larger clone, so it is likely a read error. The sample carries other DNA sequences with the same CDR3. V usage is TRDV1 and J usage is TRDJ1, with 8 bases aligning to TRDD3. CDR3 length: 17 residues. V gave up 3 bases and J gave up 9 bases; unmatched junction bases: 18. Germline CDR1 TSWWSYY, CDR2 QGS. The DNA of the CDR3 is TGTGCTCTTGGGGATCATTCTTGTTACTGGGGGGTTCGGCAACTCATCTTT. Translated: CALGDHSCYWGVRQLIF.